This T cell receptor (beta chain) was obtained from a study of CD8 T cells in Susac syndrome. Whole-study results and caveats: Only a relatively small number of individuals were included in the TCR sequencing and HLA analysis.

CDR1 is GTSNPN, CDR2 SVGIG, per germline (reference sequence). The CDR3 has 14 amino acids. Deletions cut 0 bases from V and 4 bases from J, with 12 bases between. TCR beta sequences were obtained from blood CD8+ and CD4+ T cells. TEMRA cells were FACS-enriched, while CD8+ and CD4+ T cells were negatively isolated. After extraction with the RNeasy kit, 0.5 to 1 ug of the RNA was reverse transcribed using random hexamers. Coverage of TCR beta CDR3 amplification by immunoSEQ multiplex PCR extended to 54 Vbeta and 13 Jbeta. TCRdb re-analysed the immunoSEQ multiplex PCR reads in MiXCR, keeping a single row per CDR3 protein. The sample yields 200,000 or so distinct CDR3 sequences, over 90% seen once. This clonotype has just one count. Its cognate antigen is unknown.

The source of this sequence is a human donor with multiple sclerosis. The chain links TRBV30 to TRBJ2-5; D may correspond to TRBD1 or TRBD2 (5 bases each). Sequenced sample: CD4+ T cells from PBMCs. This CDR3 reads CAWSVRGAGETQYF. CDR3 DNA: TGTGCCTGGAGTGTCCGGGGCGCCGGAGAGACCCAGTACTTC.